Listed below are T cell receptor beta chains from one sample, sequenced in a study of T cell changes during pregnancy in multiple sclerosis. Profiling relied on immunoSEQ multiplex PCR, and the TCRdb table lists in-frame clones only, not all of them. Of about 66,000 clones in the sample, over 75% are singletons; the top ten hold approximately 5.3%. Sequenced here: CD8+ T cells from peripheral blood mononuclear cells, sampled before pregnancy. Receptors were obtained from a female donor with multiple sclerosis, enrolled in a pregnancy study. Each CDR3 is given with its conserved first and last residue. A D gene is named only where the DNA matches it firmly. Size is stated for part of the rows, as once, few or many counts, or as a class when the clone is expanded.

J	D	V	size	DNA	CDR3
TRBJ1-2	NA	TRBV13	NA	TGTGCCAGCACCTTAGGGTATAACTATGGCTACACCTTC	CASTLGYNYGYTF
TRBJ2-7	NA	TRBV6-1	NA	TGTGCCAGCAGTGACCCTATGGAGACAGACGAGCAGTACTTC	CASSDPMETDEQYF
TRBJ1-2	TRBD1	TRBV5-1	NA	TGCGCCAGCAGCTTGCAGCACAGGGGGCCCAACTATGGCTACACCTTC	CASSLQHRGPNYGYTF
TRBJ1-2	TRBD1	TRBV5-6	NA	TGTGCCAGCAGCTCGGGACAGGGGAGGGGAGTTGGCTACACCTTC	CASSSGQGRGVGYTF
TRBJ1-1	NA	TRBV4-1	NA	TGCGCCAGCAGCCAAGAGGGGGGAAGCACTGAAGCTTTCTTT	CASSQEGGSTEAFF
TRBJ2-3	TRBD1	TRBV6-1	NA	TGTGCCAGCAGTGAAGACTCACAGGGGGACACAGATACGCAGTATTTT	CASSEDSQGDTDTQYF
TRBJ1-5	NA	TRBV19	NA	TGTGCCAGTAGTATGGGGCTCGTTAGCAATCAGCCCCAGCATTTT	CASSMGLVSNQPQHF
TRBJ1-1	NA	TRBV15	NA	TGTGCCACCCTTGGGCCTCTGAACACTGAAGCTTTCTTT	CATLGPLNTEAFF
TRBJ2-5	TRBD2	TRBV2	NA	TGTGCCAGCAGTGAGAGACTAGCGGGGGAACTTTTTGGAGAGACCCAGTACTTC	CASSERLAGELFGETQYF
TRBJ2-2	TRBD2	TRBV9	once	TGTGCCAGCAGCGCGCTAGCGGGGGACACCCCAGCCGGGGAGCTGTTTTTT	CASSALAGDTPAGELFF
TRBJ1-1	TRBD1	TRBV27	NA	TGTGCCAGCAGTTTAGGAGGGGGCAGTGAAGCTTTCTTT	CASSLGGGSEAFF
TRBJ2-3	TRBD2	TRBV13	NA	TGTGCCAGCAGCTTACTTAACGGGGGGGCCGAAGATACGCAGTATTTT	CASSLLNGGAEDTQYF
TRBJ1-5	NA	TRBV6-1	NA	TGTGCCAGCAGTGAACTATCGGGGAGTCAGCCCCAGCATTTT	CASSELSGSQPQHF
TRBJ2-1	TRBD2	TRBV9	NA	TGTGCCAGCAGCGTGTCGGGGGGGGGCAATGAGCAGTTCTTC	CASSVSGGGNEQFF
TRBJ1-1	TRBD1	TRBV11-2	NA	TGTGCCAGCAACCTTTGGGGACAGGGCTTGGAGAACACTGAAGCTTTCTTT	CASNLWGQGLENTEAFF
TRBJ1-6	NA	TRBV6-1	NA	TGTGCCAGCCAGCAGGGGCTTCCCCTCCACTTT	CASQQGLPLHF
TRBJ2-7	NA	TRBV9	once	TGTGCCAGCAGCGTAGACGTAGCGGTTACCTACGAGCAGTACTTC	CASSVDVAVTYEQYF
TRBJ1-1	TRBD1	TRBV6-6	NA	TGTGCCAGCAGTCCAGTCGGACAGGGCGCTGAAGCTTTCTTT	CASSPVGQGAEAFF
TRBJ1-6	TRBD1	TRBV19	NA	TGTGCCAGTAGTATAGGGACAGGGTATGATTCACCCCTCCACTTT	CASSIGTGYDSPLHF
TRBJ1-1	NA	TRBV7-6	few	TGTGCCAGCAGCTTAGAGAGACTTCTAAATTCGGGAAAAGCTTTCTTT	CASSLERLLNSGKAFF
TRBJ1-5	TRBD1	TRBV5-5	NA	TGTGCCAGCGGAAAGGGGGCTGGGAGCAATCAGCCCCAGCATTTT	CASGKGAGSNQPQHF
TRBJ2-7	NA	TRBV29-1	NA	TGCAGCGTTGGTGCTGCCAGCTCCTACGAGCAGTACTTC	CSVGAASSYEQYF
TRBJ2-2	TRBD2	TRBV5-1	NA	TGCGCCAGCAGCTGGCTAGCGGGGAGCACCGGGGAGCTGTTTTTT	CASSWLAGSTGELFF
TRBJ1-1	NA	TRBV29-1	NA	TGCAGCGCCTCAGGGATCCACTACACTGAAGCTTTCTTT	CSASGIHYTEAFF
TRBJ1-2	NA	TRBV19	NA	TGTGCCAGTAGTATAGTCTTTGGAGACAGATATGGCTACACCTTC	CASSIVFGDRYGYTF
TRBJ1-2	NA	TRBV5-8	NA	TGTGCCAGCAGCTTGTACGCGCGTAATAGGGGATTGCACTATGGCTACACCTTC	CASSLYARNRGLHYGYTF
TRBJ1-2	TRBD1	TRBV14	NA	TGTGCCAGCAGCCGACCGGACAGGGGAGTGGGAGGCTACACCTTC	CASSRPDRGVGGYTF